The 29 T cell receptor beta chains below come from one sample, sequenced in a study of cytomegalovirus exposure and HLA in healthy donors. PCR was performed using 60 Vbeta and 13 Jbeta primers. Profiling relied on immunoSEQ multiplex PCR, and the TCRdb table lists in-frame clones only, not all of them. Of some 180,000 clones listed, around 75% were seen once; the top ten hold approximately 2.9%. The sample taken for sequencing was PBMCs. These receptor sequences come from a male donor in good health and CMV-seronegative.

The chain recombines TRBV6-5 with TRBJ2-7; the D gene is possibly TRBD1 (5 bases). The CDR3 runs to 13 residues. V lost 6 bases, J lost 6 bases, and 15 bases lay in between. Germline lookup yields CDR1 MNHEY and CDR2 SVGAGI. CDR3 residues: CASSPIKGSEQYF. The CDR3 DNA follows: TGTGCCAGCAGCCCCATCAAGGGGTCCGAGCAGTACTTC.

This rearrangement joins TRBV7-9 to TRBJ1-4; D ambiguous. The CDR3 contains 14 residues. Germline CDR1 reads SEHNR; CDR2 reads FQNEAQ (reference sequence). V gave up 5 bases and J gave up 7 bases, with 14 bases separating them. CDR3 nucleotide sequence: TGTGCCAGCAGCCCCCCGGTGCTGCGTGAAAAACTGTTTTTT. Protein product: CASSPPVLREKLFF. The full variable domain, with the rest looked up from reference TRBV7-9 and TRBJ1-4, is DTGVSQNPRHKITKRGQNVTFRCDPISEHNRLYWYRQTLGQGPEFLTYFQNEAQLEKSRLLSDRFSAERPKGSFSTLEIQRTEQGDSAMYLCASSPPVLREKLFFGSGTQLSVL.

The chain has TRBV5-6 and TRBJ1-2; 7 nucleotides align to TRBD1. Losses at the gene ends were 3 bases for V and 3 bases for J; bases not matched to a gene: 8. Germline V gives CDR1 SGHDT, CDR2 YYEEEE. CDR3 length: 15 residues. Here the CDR3 DNA reads TGTGCCAGCAGCTGGCAGGGGGAAGTTTACTATGGCTACACCTTC. Translated, it gives CASSWQGEVYYGYTF.

This chain joins TRBV4-1 and TRBJ1-1, with D tentatively TRBD1 (5 bases). Germline CDR1 and CDR2: MGHRA and YSYEKL. The CDR3 has 16 amino acids. Deletions cut 0 bases from V and 4 bases from J, with 15 bases between. The CDR3 sequence is CASSQDGKGLGTEAFF. The CDR3 region has the DNA TGCGCCAGCAGCCAAGATGGAAAGGGGTTGGGCACTGAAGCTTTCTTT.

Only one count was recorded for this clone. V gene TRBV4-2 combines with J gene TRBJ1-5, with a weak D call TRBD1 (5 bases). CDR1 is LGHNA, CDR2 YNFKEQ, per germline. This CDR3 comprises 13 residues. V was clipped by 2 bases and J by 5 bases, with 7 bases between them. The CDR3 nucleotides are TGTGCCAGCAGCCAACAGGGCCATCAGCCCCAGCATTTT. Its translation is CASSQQGHQPQHF.

In this sample, this clone turned up once. This sequence joins TRBV11-2 and TRBJ2-5; TRBD1 aligns across 7 bases. After removal of 4 bases from V and 2 bases from J, the junction contained 4 bases not matched to a gene. The CDR3 length is 14 residues. Germline CDR1 reads SGHAT; CDR2 reads FQNNGV. CDR3 loop: CASSSGQDQETQYF. As DNA, the CDR3 is TGTGCCAGCAGCTCCGGACAGGATCAAGAGACCCAGTACTTC.

About this clone itself: Other DNA sequences in the same sample also yield this CDR3. The chain uses TRBV19 and TRBJ1-2; 9 nucleotides agree with TRBD1. With V trimmed by 4 bases and J by 8 bases, 11 bases remained unmatched. Germline values: CDR1 LNHDA, CDR2 SQIVND (reference sequence). CDR3 length: 15 amino acids. The CDR3 protein is CASSTPGQGTYGYTF. DNA for the CDR3: TGTGCCAGTAGTACGCCGGGACAGGGAACCTACGGCTACACCTTC.

This rearrangement joins TRBV28 to TRBJ1-3; perhaps TRBD1 as D (6 bases). The CDR3 is made up of 14 amino acids. Germline CDR1 reads MDHEN; CDR2 reads SYDVKM. Trimming took off 3 bases at V and 5 bases at J, with 11 bases between the two ends. CDR3 loop: CASSLRQGRNTIYF. CDR3 bases: TGTGCCAGCAGTTTGCGGCAGGGGAGAAACACCATATATTTT. Complete variable domain (other parts from reference TRBV28 and TRBJ1-3): DVKVTQSSRYLVKRTGEKVFLECVQDMDHENMFWYRQDPGLGLRLIYFSYDVKMKEKGDIPEGYSVSREKKERFSLILESASTNQTSMYLCASSLRQGRNTIYFGEGSWLTVV.

The chain uses TRBV6-5 and TRBJ2-5, with TRBD1 matching 8 bases. Near its end, the DNA agrees better with TRBJ2-7, so the J call may be wrong. This CDR3 is built from 14 residues. The germline gives CDR1 MNHEY, CDR2 SVGAGI. The CDR3 loop is CASSYDGQGYEQYF. CDR3 bases: TGTGCCAGCAGTTACGACGGACAGGGCTACGAGCAGTACTTC.

The chain employs TRBV28 and TRBJ1-4; TRBD1 matches 8 bases. V was pared by 3 bases and J by 1 base, with 4 bases of the junction left unmatched. This CDR3 comprises 16 residues. Germline V lookup: CDR1 MDHEN, CDR2 SYDVKM. The CDR3 bases are TGTGCCAGCAGTTTCGAACAGGGGGGAACTAATGAAAAACTGTTTTTT. Translation: CASSFEQGGTNEKLFF.

V usage is TRBV19 and J usage is TRBJ1-2; TRBD1 agrees at 8 bases. V lost 7 bases, J lost 8 bases, and 12 bases stayed unmatched. Germline CDR1 is LNHDA and CDR2 is SQIVND (reference sequence). The CDR3 has 14 residues. CDR3 DNA sequence: TGTGCCAGTATTAATCTGGCAGGGGGCCACGGCTACACCTTC. Translating it yields CASINLAGGHGYTF.

The chain recombines TRBV5-4 with TRBJ1-2, with D unclear. The CDR3 is made up of 14 amino acids. Looked up from germline, CDR1 is SGHNT and CDR2 is YYREEE (reference sequence). The V end lost 4 bases, the J end lost 4 bases, and 14 bases lay between the germline ends. CDR3 bases: TGTGCCAGCAGCACAGAGGGCAGATCCTATGGCTACACCTTC. Translated, it gives CASSTEGRSYGYTF. The variable domain in full, completed from reference TRBV5-4 and TRBJ1-2, reads ETGVTQSPTHLIKTRGQQVTLRCSSQSGHNTVSWYQQALGQGPQFIFQYYREEENGRGNFPPRFSGLQFPNYSSELNVNALELDDSALYLCASSTEGRSYGYTFGSGTRLTVV.

The chain couples TRBV19 to TRBJ1-5, with D unresolved. This CDR3 contains 15 residues. Trimming pared 7 bases from V and 6 bases from J, leaving 19 bases between. The germline gives CDR1 LNHDA, CDR2 SQIVND (reference sequence). CDR3 bases: TGTGCCAGTAAGTCTCTGGTAGCAGCGTTTCAGCCCCAGCATTTT. As protein: CASKSLVAAFQPQHF.

J is TRBJ1-2 and V is TRBV7-3, with D perhaps TRBD1 (5 bases). V was shortened by 3 bases and J by 8 bases, with 10 bases between the two germline ends. In germline, CDR1 is SGHTA, CDR2 FQGTGA. The CDR3 has 12 residues. DNA for the CDR3: TGTGCCAGCAGCTTGACGGGGGTCGGCTACACCTTC. Translation: CASSLTGVGYTF.

The chain uses TRBV9 and TRBJ1-3; tentatively, D is TRBD1 (5 bases). CDR3 length equals 17 residues. The germline V gene has CDR1 SGDLS and CDR2 YYNGEE. V was pared by 2 bases and J by 0 bases, with 15 bases between. CDR3 sequence reads: CASSVAGFVSSGNTIYF. CDR3 nucleotide sequence: TGTGCCAGCAGCGTGGCAGGGTTCGTAAGCTCTGGAAACACCATATATTTT.

The genes are TRBV11-2 and TRBJ2-3, with a weak D call TRBD2 (5 bases). This CDR3 spans 13 amino acids. CDR1 SGHAT and CDR2 FQNNGV come from the germline V gene. V lost 4 bases and J lost 1, with 6 bases in between. The CDR3 sequence: CASSYGGTDTQYF. The CDR3, as DNA: TGTGCCAGCAGCTACGGGGGCACAGATACGCAGTATTTT.

The V gene is TRBV4-2, the J gene TRBJ2-1, with TRBD1 matching 9 bases. This CDR3 is built from 13 residues. The germline V gene encodes CDR1 LGHNA and CDR2 YNFKEQ. V dropped 4 bases and J dropped 5; count of bases not matched to a gene: 0. DNA of the CDR3: TGTGCCAGCAGCCGGGACAGGGACAATGAGCAGTTCTTC. It encodes CASSRDRDNEQFF.

This rearrangement joins TRBV27 to TRBJ1-1; D might be TRBD1 (6 bases). V gave up 5 bases and J gave up 2 bases, with 12 bases separating them. Germline-derived CDR1 and CDR2 are MNHEY and SMNVEV (reference sequence). This CDR3 spans 14 amino acids. The CDR3 loop is CASSSRTVNTEAFF. CDR3 nucleotide sequence: TGTGCCAGCAGTAGCCGGACAGTAAACACTGAAGCTTTCTTT.

The chain is built from TRBV4-3 and TRBJ2-1; TRBD1 matches 9 bases. With 0 bases clipped from V and 6 bases from J, the junction kept 6 bases outside the gene matches. Germline values: CDR1 LGHNA, CDR2 YSLEER. This CDR3 contains 16 residues. CDR3 in amino acids: CASSQDIGTGSNEQFF. The CDR3 region has the DNA TGCGCCAGCAGCCAAGATATTGGGACAGGGTCCAATGAGCAGTTCTTC.

In its sample, this clone was seen a few times. This chain joins TRBV28 and TRBJ2-4, with 10 bases identical to TRBD2. The CDR3 has 16 amino acids. CDR1 MDHEN and CDR2 SYDVKM come from the germline V gene. The trim removed 3 bases at V and 4 bases at J, leaving 6 bases unmatched. CDR3 loop: CASSFVRTSGKNIQYF. DNA of the CDR3: TGTGCCAGCAGTTTCGTAAGGACTAGCGGTAAAAACATTCAGTACTTC.

The J gene is TRBJ1-6, the V gene TRBV6-6, with a tentative D call TRBD1 (5 bases). Trimming cost V 11 bases and J 3 bases, with 17 bases left between them. Germline assignment: CDR1 MNHNY and CDR2 SVGAGI (reference sequence). This CDR3 is 15 amino acids long. The CDR3 nucleotides read TGTGCCGTCCGGGAGGGGATATACTATAATTCACCCCTCCACTTT. Its translation is CAVREGIYYNSPLHF.

In this sample, this clone turned up many times. The chain uses TRBV25-1 and TRBJ1-3; no definite D call. V was pared by 1 base and J by 8 bases, with 21 bases between. Germline loops: CDR1 MGHDK, CDR2 SYGVNS. The CDR3 is 17 amino acids. The CDR3 DNA is TGTGCCAGCAGTGAATTGCACGGGGAGCGAGCTGGTGACACCATATATTTT. It translates to CASSELHGERAGDTIYF. Using reference TRBV25-1 and TRBJ1-3 for the parts outside the CDR3, the full variable domain is EADIYQTPRYLVIGTGKKITLECSQTMGHDKMYWYQQDPGMELHLIHYSYGVNSTEKGDLSSESTVSRIRTEHFPLTLESARPSHTSQYLCASSELHGERAGDTIYFGEGSWLTVV.

The sample holds a few counts of this clone. Here the CDR3 reads CASTPLRQGNNEQFF. The DNA of the CDR3 is TGCGCCAGCACCCCTCTGAGGCAGGGGAACAATGAGCAGTTCTTC. J is TRBJ2-1 and V is TRBV10-1; D is perhaps TRBD1 (6 bases). Germline V lookup: CDR1 WNHNN, CDR2 SYGVQD (reference sequence). CDR3 size: 15 residues. The V end lost 7 bases, the J end lost 5 bases, and 18 bases lay between the germline ends.

The chain is built from TRBV5-1 and TRBJ1-2; 7 nucleotides align to TRBD1. The ends lost 3 bases at V and 6 bases at J; junction bases unmatched: 5. In germline, CDR1 is SGHRS, CDR2 YFSETQ. The CDR3 is made up of 13 amino acids. CDR3 in amino acids: CASSSETGHGYTF. In DNA form, the CDR3 reads TGCGCCAGCAGCTCCGAGACAGGGCATGGCTACACCTTC.

This clone appeared a single time. The rearrangement uses TRBV7-6 and TRBJ2-3; D is uncertain. Trimming left V 5 bases short and J 7 bases short, with 16 bases between. The CDR3 is 14 amino acids. Germline values: CDR1 SGHVS, CDR2 FNYEAQ. CDR3 DNA: TGTGCCAGCAGCCCAGGCAGGCCTGTTAATACGCAGTATTTT. This sequence encodes CASSPGRPVNTQYF. The variable domain in full, completed from reference TRBV7-6 and TRBJ2-3, reads GAGVSQSPRYKVTKRGQDVALRCDPISGHVSLYWYRQALGQGPEFLTYFNYEAQQDKSGLPNDRFSAERPEGSISTLTIQRTEQRDSAMYRCASSPGRPVNTQYFGPGTRLTVL.

This chain links TRBV7-3 with TRBJ1-6; no reliable D call. Germline V gene lookup returns CDR1 SGHTA and CDR2 FQGTGA. The CDR3 covers 15 residues. The ends were cut back, 1 base at V and 7 bases at J, with 11 bases in the middle. CDR3: CASSLNPGTNSPLHF. CDR3 nucleotide sequence: TGTGCCAGCAGCTTAAATCCGGGTACGAATTCACCCCTCCACTTT.

V and J are TRBV28 and TRBJ2-1; 7 bases agree with TRBD1. This CDR3 region has 16 residues. Germline V gene lookup returns CDR1 MDHEN and CDR2 SYDVKM. V gave up 3 bases and J gave up 0 bases; unmatched junction bases: 5. The CDR3 sequence is CASSFTQGSSYNEQFF. The CDR3, as DNA: TGTGCCAGCAGTTTTACACAGGGGAGCTCCTACAATGAGCAGTTCTTC.

The chain employs TRBV28 and TRBJ2-3; 7 positions agree with TRBD2. With 3 bases clipped from V and 0 bases from J, the junction kept 12 bases outside the gene matches. The germline V gene has CDR1 MDHEN and CDR2 SYDVKM. CDR3 length: 18 amino acids. The CDR3 protein is CASSFYRTAGSSTDTQYF. The CDR3 DNA reads TGTGCCAGCAGTTTTTACCGTACAGCGGGAAGTAGCACAGATACGCAGTATTTT. The full variable domain, rest sourced from reference TRBV28 and TRBJ2-3, is DVKVTQSSRYLVKRTGEKVFLECVQDMDHENMFWYRQDPGLGLRLIYFSYDVKMKEKGDIPEGYSVSREKKERFSLILESASTNQTSMYLCASSFYRTAGSSTDTQYFGPGTRLTVL.

The gene calls are TRBV19 and TRBJ1-3; 8 positions match TRBD1. The CDR3 is 14 amino acids. Germline V CDR1 and CDR2: LNHDA, SQIVND (reference sequence). V was pared by 9 bases and J by 0 bases, with 4 bases of the junction left unmatched. Here the CDR3 reads CASRDRRSGNTIYF. The CDR3 DNA reads as TGTGCCAGCCGGGACAGGCGCTCTGGAAACACCATATATTTT. Filled out from reference TRBV19 and TRBJ1-3, the complete variable domain reads DGGITQSPKYLFRKEGQNVTLSCEQNLNHDAMYWYRQDPGQGLRLIYYSQIVNDFQKGDIAEGYSVSREKKESFPLTVTSAQKNPTAFYLCASRDRRSGNTIYFGEGSWLTVV.